A single sample gave rise to the 10 T cell receptor beta chains below, sequenced in a study of blood T cell repertoires in COVID-19. Method: immunoSEQ multiplex PCR; TCRdb's copy keeps in-frame clones and lacks some. The sample comprises roughly 40,000 clones, around 77% of which are singletons, and 30% to 35% rests with the top ten. Specimen: peripheral blood. The receptor source for this set is a woman older than 75 with acute or convalescent COVID-19.

Turning to this clone: Other DNA sequences in the same sample also yield this CDR3. V gene TRBV5-1 combines with J gene TRBJ1-3; D unresolved. The germline V gene has CDR1 SGHRS and CDR2 YFSETQ. Trimming pared 2 bases from V and 0 bases from J, leaving 6 bases between. This CDR3 region has 14 residues. This CDR3 reads CASSLESSGNTIYF. As DNA, the CDR3 is TGCGCCAGCAGCTTAGAGAGCTCTGGAAACACCATATATTTT. Complete variable domain (other parts from reference TRBV5-1 and TRBJ1-3): KAGVTQTPRYLIKTRGQQVTLSCSPISGHRSVSWYQQTPGQGLQFLFEYFSETQRNKGNFPGRFSGRQFSNSRSEMNVSTLELGDSALYLCASSLESSGNTIYFGEGSWLTVV.

The chain couples TRBV20-1 to TRBJ1-5; possibly TRBD1 for D (5 bases). Trimming removed 3 bases at V and 2 bases at J, with 14 bases between. Germline CDR1 is DFQATT and CDR2 is SNEGSKA (reference sequence). The length of the CDR3 is 15 residues. This chain's CDR3 is CSASQVGGGNQPQHF. The CDR3 nucleotides read TGCAGTGCTAGTCAGGTCGGGGGAGGCAATCAGCCCCAGCATTTT.

The chain has TRBV9 and TRBJ2-1; possible D gene TRBD2, 6 bases. V was cut by 0 bases and J by 9 bases, with 19 bases left in between. Per germline, CDR1 SGDLS and CDR2 YYNGEE. The CDR3 is 16 residues long. The DNA of the CDR3 is TGTGCCAGCAGCGTAGGGGGGAACGGGATGGAGGGTGAGCAGTTCTTC. The encoded protein is CASSVGGNGMEGEQFF.

The rearrangement links TRBV5-1 to TRBJ2-7, with D possibly being TRBD2 (6 bases). The CDR3 covers 14 residues. The V and J ends lost 4 bases and 0 bases respectively, with 11 bases between them. Germline CDR1 is SGHRS and CDR2 is YFSETQ. CDR3 in amino acids: CASSRTTFSYEQYF. The CDR3 DNA reads TGCGCCAGCAGCCGGACTACCTTCTCCTACGAGCAGTACTTC.

The chain employs TRBV7-6 and TRBJ1-5, with a tentative D call TRBD1 (6 bases). V was cut by 5 bases and J by 2 bases, with 13 bases left in between. This CDR3 is 15 amino acids long. Per the germline V gene, CDR1 is SGHVS and CDR2 is FNYEAQ. CDR3 bases: TGTGCCAGCAGCCTCGGACAGTCCGGCAATCAGCCCCAGCATTTT. This gives the protein CASSLGQSGNQPQHF.

This sequence joins TRBV30 and TRBJ2-7; 8 nucleotides align to TRBD2. V dropped 3 bases and J dropped 3; count of bases not matched to a gene: 10. The CDR3 covers 15 residues. The germline gives CDR1 GTSNPN, CDR2 SVGIG (reference sequence). The CDR3 protein is CAWSAIGAGGYEQYF. DNA for the CDR3: TGTGCCTGGAGCGCCATCGGGGCGGGAGGCTACGAGCAGTACTTC.

This sequence joins TRBV5-1 and TRBJ1-3; D not resolved. The V end was cut by 0 bases, the J end by 4 bases, with 8 bases between. Germline CDR1 reads SGHRS; CDR2 reads YFSETQ. The CDR3 has 14 residues. For the CDR3, the DNA is TGCGCCAGCAGCTTGGGCGTCAAAGGAAACACCATATATTTT. Translated: CASSLGVKGNTIYF.

This chain connects TRBV30 to TRBJ1-4; maybe TRBD1 (5 bases). The V end was cut by 0 bases, the J end by 0 bases, with 11 bases between. The CDR3 length is 16 residues. Germline CDR1 GTSNPN, CDR2 SVGIG (reference sequence). The CDR3 DNA reads as TGTGCCTGGAGTGTGAAGGGGTCGACAACTAATGAAAAACTGTTTTTT. Translating it yields CAWSVKGSTTNEKLFF.

This clone was counted between two and nine times. V gene TRBV7-2 combines with J gene TRBJ1-6, with 10 bases identical to TRBD1. From germline, CDR1 is SGHTA and CDR2 FQGNSA. The CDR3 covers 15 residues. J gave up 6 bases and V 5 bases, and 4 bases lay outside the gene matches. DNA for the CDR3: TGTGCCAGCAGCCCCTGGACAGGGGGTAATTCACCCCTCCACTTT. Translated: CASSPWTGGNSPLHF.

This rearrangement joins TRBV29-1 to TRBJ2-1; the match to TRBD2 covers 11 bases. The trim removed 3 bases at V and 0 bases at J, leaving 4 bases unmatched. The CDR3 has 16 residues. Per the germline V gene, CDR1 is SQVTM and CDR2 is ANQGSEA. CDR3 region: CSVDLAGGYSYNEQFF. The CDR3 nucleotides are TGCAGCGTTGATCTAGCGGGGGGTTACTCCTACAATGAGCAGTTCTTC.